The sequence of this TCR beta chain was determined in a study of T-cell memory formation after mild COVID-19. Across the study: TCR clusters largely stayed donor specific.

In TCRdb, the 5' RACE reads were re-called with MiXCR into one record per CDR3 protein. The sample includes fewer than 250,000 distinct CDR3 sequences, 27% seen only once; the top ten take approximately 10%. Germline CDR1 is MGHRA and CDR2 is YSYEKL. CDR3 size: 15 residues. Between the trimmed V and J ends, which lost 4 bases and 9 bases, there was a span of 16 bases. With respect to this clonotype: Its antigen is not known.

Study outcomes and limitations: Later expanders leaned CD4+, whereas clones that contracted between day 15 and 85 were balanced CD4/CD8.

The sample comprised PBMCs or a T cell subset sorted from them (not recorded which). The J gene is TRBJ1-6, the V gene TRBV4-1; TRBD1 might be the D (5 bases). The sequence was obtained from an adult woman who had mild COVID-19 (a few samples of this study predate the infection). Cell type and time point are not known. The CDR3 DNA sequence: TGCGCCAGCAGCCCCGGGGCCCAGGCGGGTTCACCCCTCCACTTT. It encodes CASSPGAQAGSPLHF.